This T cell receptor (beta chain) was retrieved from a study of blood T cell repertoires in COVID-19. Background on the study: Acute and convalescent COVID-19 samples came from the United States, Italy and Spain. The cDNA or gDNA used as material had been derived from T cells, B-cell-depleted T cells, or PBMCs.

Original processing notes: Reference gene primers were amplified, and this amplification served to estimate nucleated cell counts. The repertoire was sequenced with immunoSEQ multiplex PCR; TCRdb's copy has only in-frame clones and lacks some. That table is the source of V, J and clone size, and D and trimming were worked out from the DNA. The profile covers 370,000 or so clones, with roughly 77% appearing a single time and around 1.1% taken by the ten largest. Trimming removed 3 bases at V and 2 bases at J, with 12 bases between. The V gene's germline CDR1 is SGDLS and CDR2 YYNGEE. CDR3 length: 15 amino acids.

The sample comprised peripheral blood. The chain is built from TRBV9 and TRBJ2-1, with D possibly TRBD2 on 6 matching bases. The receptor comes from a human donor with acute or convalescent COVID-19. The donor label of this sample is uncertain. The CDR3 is CASSDRDSPYNEQFF. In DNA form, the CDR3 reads TGTGCCAGCAGCGACCGGGACTCCCCCTACAATGAGCAGTTCTTC.